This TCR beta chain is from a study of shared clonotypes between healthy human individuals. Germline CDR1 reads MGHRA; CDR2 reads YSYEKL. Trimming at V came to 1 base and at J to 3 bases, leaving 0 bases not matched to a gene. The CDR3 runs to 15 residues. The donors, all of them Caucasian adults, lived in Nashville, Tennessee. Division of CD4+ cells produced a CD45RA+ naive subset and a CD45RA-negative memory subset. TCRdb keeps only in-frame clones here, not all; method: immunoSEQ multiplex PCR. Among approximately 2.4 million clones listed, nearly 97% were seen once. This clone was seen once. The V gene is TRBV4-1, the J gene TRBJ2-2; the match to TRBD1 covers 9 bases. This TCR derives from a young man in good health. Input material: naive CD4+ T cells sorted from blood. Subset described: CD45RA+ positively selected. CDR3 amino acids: CASSQGTGDTGELFF. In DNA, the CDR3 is TGCGCCAGCAGCCAAGGGACAGGGGACACCGGGGAGCTGTTTTTT.